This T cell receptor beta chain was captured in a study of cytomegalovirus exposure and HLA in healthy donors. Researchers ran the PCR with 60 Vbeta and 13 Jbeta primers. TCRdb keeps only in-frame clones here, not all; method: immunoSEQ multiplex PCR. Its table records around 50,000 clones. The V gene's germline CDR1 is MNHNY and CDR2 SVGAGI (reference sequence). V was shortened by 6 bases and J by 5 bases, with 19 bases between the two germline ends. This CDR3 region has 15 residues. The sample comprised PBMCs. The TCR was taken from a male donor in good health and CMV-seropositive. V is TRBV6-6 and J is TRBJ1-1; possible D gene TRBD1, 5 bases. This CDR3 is CASSLHKGSFTEAFF. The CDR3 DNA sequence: TGTGCCAGCAGCCTACATAAGGGGTCGTTTACTGAAGCTTTCTTT.